Listed below are T cell receptor beta chains from one sample, sequenced in a study of vaccination effects on CD4 cells after COVID-19. Profiling relied on immunoSEQ multiplex PCR, and the TCRdb table lists in-frame clones only, not all of them. The table lists about 45,000 clones, approximately 70% of them singletons, with roughly 9.7% in the top ten. Their antigen targets remain unknown. Here the sequenced sample was CD4+ T cells from PBMCs cultured without peptide, taken after COVID-19 vaccination. These receptors all come from a human donor who received a COVID-19 vaccine. CDR3s include the opening cysteine and the closing phenylalanine or tryptophan. D genes are given only for firm matches. The size entry is marked missing in some rows and otherwise reads once, few, many or a size class.

j_gene: TRBJ2-3
v_gene: TRBV27
abundance: once
d_gene: -
CDR3aa: CASSLGQMGTDTQYF
CDR3nt: TGTGCCAGCAGTTTAGGGCAGATGGGCACAGATACGCAGTATTTT

j_gene: TRBJ1-1
v_gene: TRBV18
abundance: -
d_gene: TRBD1
CDR3aa: CASSPWTGSGGTEAFF
CDR3nt: TGTGCCAGCTCACCATGGACCGGTTCAGGGGGAACTGAAGCTTTCTTT

j_gene: TRBJ2-2
v_gene: TRBV16
abundance: -
d_gene: -
CDR3aa: CASSQSASSDTGELFF
CDR3nt: TGTGCCAGCAGCCAATCGGCTTCTTCGGACACCGGGGAGCTGTTTTTT

j_gene: TRBJ1-1
v_gene: TRBV6-4
abundance: -
d_gene: TRBD1
CDR3aa: CASSDSAQGGNTEAFF
CDR3nt: TGTGCCAGCAGTGACTCGGCACAGGGGGGGAACACTGAAGCTTTCTTT

j_gene: TRBJ1-1
v_gene: TRBV5-1
abundance: few
d_gene: -
CDR3aa: CASSLEAGRTEAFF
CDR3nt: TGCGCCAGCAGCTTGGAGGCGGGGAGGACTGAAGCTTTCTTT

j_gene: TRBJ2-1
v_gene: TRBV3-1/TRBV3-2
abundance: -
d_gene: -
CDR3aa: CASSLMYEQFF
CDR3nt: TGTGCCAGCAGCCTCATGTATGAGCAGTTCTTC

j_gene: TRBJ1-6
v_gene: TRBV7-6
abundance: -
d_gene: -
CDR3aa: CASSLEGGGNSPLHF
CDR3nt: TGTGCCAGCAGCTTAGAGGGAGGGGGAAATTCACCCCTCCACTTT

j_gene: TRBJ1-1
v_gene: TRBV6-5
abundance: -
d_gene: -
CDR3aa: CASSYSISPTTEAFF
CDR3nt: TGTGCCAGCAGTTACTCGATCTCCCCCACCACTGAAGCTTTCTTT

j_gene: TRBJ2-3
v_gene: TRBV30
abundance: -
d_gene: -
CDR3aa: CAWSYPTTNTDTQYF
CDR3nt: TGTGCCTGGAGTTACCCGACTACCAACACAGATACGCAGTATTTT

j_gene: TRBJ2-6
v_gene: TRBV5-1
abundance: -
d_gene: -
CDR3aa: CASSNRESGANVLTF
CDR3nt: TGCGCCAGCAGCAACAGGGAGTCTGGGGCCAACGTCCTGACTTTC

j_gene: TRBJ2-4
v_gene: TRBV27
abundance: -
d_gene: -
CDR3aa: CASSLSEKNIQYF
CDR3nt: TGTGCCAGCAGTTTATCTGAAAAAAACATTCAGTACTTC

j_gene: TRBJ1-2
v_gene: TRBV9
abundance: many
d_gene: -
CDR3aa: CASSVVSSGVNGYTF
CDR3nt: TGTGCCAGCAGCGTAGTGTCCTCGGGTGTGAATGGCTACACCTTC

j_gene: TRBJ1-2
v_gene: TRBV19
abundance: -
d_gene: -
CDR3aa: CASYNRASPYGYTF
CDR3nt: TGTGCCAGTTATAACAGGGCTTCCCCCTATGGCTACACCTTC

j_gene: TRBJ2-5
v_gene: TRBV5-4
abundance: -
d_gene: -
CDR3aa: CASSLQNTQETQYF
CDR3nt: TGTGCCAGCAGCTTGCAGAATACGCAAGAGACCCAGTACTTC

j_gene: TRBJ2-2
v_gene: TRBV30
abundance: -
d_gene: -
CDR3aa: CAWKPGQFTGELFF
CDR3nt: TGTGCCTGGAAACCCGGGCAGTTCACCGGGGAGCTGTTTTTT

j_gene: TRBJ2-7
v_gene: TRBV5-1
abundance: -
d_gene: TRBD2
CDR3aa: CASSLVIDQREFHEQYF
CDR3nt: TGCGCCAGCAGCTTGGTTATTGACCAGCGGGAGTTCCACGAGCAGTACTTC

j_gene: TRBJ1-2
v_gene: TRBV6-1
abundance: -
d_gene: -
CDR3aa: CASSEGITVDYGYTF
CDR3nt: TGTGCCAGCAGTGAGGGAATCACAGTTGACTATGGCTACACCTTC

j_gene: TRBJ2-1
v_gene: TRBV29-1
abundance: -
d_gene: -
CDR3aa: CSVGQQGYEQFF
CDR3nt: TGCAGCGTTGGGCAACAGGGATACGAGCAGTTCTTC

j_gene: TRBJ1-1
v_gene: TRBV6-4
abundance: -
d_gene: -
CDR3aa: CASSDTSRVTEAFF
CDR3nt: TGTGCCAGCAGTGATACCTCAAGGGTCACTGAAGCTTTCTTT

j_gene: TRBJ1-5
v_gene: TRBV11-2
abundance: -
d_gene: -
CDR3aa: CASSLGLSSNQPQHF
CDR3nt: TGTGCCAGCAGCCTTGGGCTCTCGAGCAATCAGCCCCAGCATTTT

j_gene: TRBJ1-2
v_gene: TRBV27
abundance: -
d_gene: -
CDR3aa: CASRDRANYGYTF
CDR3nt: TGTGCCAGCAGAGACAGAGCTAACTATGGCTACACCTTC

j_gene: TRBJ1-2
v_gene: TRBV6-5
abundance: few
d_gene: -
CDR3aa: CASSYSVRENYGYTF
CDR3nt: TGTGCCAGCAGTTACTCGGTACGGGAGAACTATGGCTACACCTTC

j_gene: TRBJ1-2
v_gene: TRBV12-3/TRBV12-4
abundance: once
d_gene: -
CDR3aa: CASSLIGDGYTF
CDR3nt: TGTGCCAGCAGTTTAATAGGAGATGGCTACACCTTC

j_gene: TRBJ2-2
v_gene: TRBV7-8
abundance: once
d_gene: -
CDR3aa: CASSTRFANTGELFF
CDR3nt: TGTGCCAGCAGCACCCGTTTTGCGAACACCGGGGAGCTGTTTTTT

j_gene: TRBJ1-4
v_gene: TRBV30
abundance: few
d_gene: -
CDR3aa: CAWTTAWGGEKLFF
CDR3nt: TGTGCCTGGACCACCGCCTGGGGAGGTGAAAAACTGTTTTTT

j_gene: TRBJ2-3
v_gene: TRBV24-1
abundance: -
d_gene: TRBD1
CDR3aa: CATSGGTGGTDTQYF
CDR3nt: TGTGCCACCTCCGGAGGGACAGGGGGCACAGATACGCAGTATTTT

j_gene: TRBJ2-3
v_gene: TRBV6-4
abundance: -
d_gene: -
CDR3aa: CASSDYLGAGTDTQYF
CDR3nt: TGTGCCAGCAGTGACTACCTAGGAGCTGGCACAGATACGCAGTATTTT

j_gene: TRBJ2-2
v_gene: TRBV19
abundance: -
d_gene: -
CDR3aa: CASSIGGAGTGELFF
CDR3nt: TGTGCCAGTAGTATCGGGGGAGCCGGAACCGGGGAGCTGTTTTTT

j_gene: TRBJ2-2
v_gene: TRBV6-5
abundance: few
d_gene: TRBD2
CDR3aa: CASRRLASPGELFF
CDR3nt: TGTGCCAGCAGAAGACTAGCGAGCCCCGGGGAGCTGTTTTTT

j_gene: TRBJ2-3
v_gene: TRBV5-4
abundance: -
d_gene: -
CDR3aa: CASSGGTHFLYDTQYF
CDR3nt: TGTGCCAGCAGCGGCGGGACTCACTTTTTGTATGATACGCAGTATTTT

j_gene: TRBJ2-1
v_gene: TRBV5-1
abundance: few
d_gene: TRBD2
CDR3aa: CASSLGASGLYNEQFF
CDR3nt: TGCGCCAGCAGCTTGGGGGCTAGCGGGCTTTACAATGAGCAGTTCTTC

j_gene: TRBJ1-2
v_gene: TRBV27
abundance: once
d_gene: TRBD1
CDR3aa: CASSLRGNGYTF
CDR3nt: TGTGCCAGCAGTCTCAGGGGGAATGGCTACACCTTC

j_gene: TRBJ1-6
v_gene: TRBV10-3
abundance: -
d_gene: TRBD1
CDR3aa: CAISERGTGGVRSPLHF
CDR3nt: TGTGCCATCAGTGAGCGGGGGACAGGGGGAGTGCGATCACCCCTCCACTTT

j_gene: TRBJ2-7
v_gene: TRBV6-5
abundance: -
d_gene: -
CDR3aa: CASSYEPQYF
CDR3nt: TGTGCCAGCAGTTACGAGCCACAGTACTTC

j_gene: TRBJ2-1
v_gene: TRBV24-1
abundance: -
d_gene: -
CDR3aa: CATSDGGAGGIEQFF
CDR3nt: TGTGCCACCAGTGATGGGGGGGCCGGGGGAATTGAGCAGTTCTTC

j_gene: TRBJ1-3
v_gene: TRBV6-5
abundance: -
d_gene: -
CDR3aa: CASIQGFSGNTIYF
CDR3nt: TGTGCCAGCATCCAAGGCTTCTCTGGAAACACCATATATTTT

j_gene: TRBJ2-1
v_gene: TRBV3-1/TRBV3-2
abundance: -
d_gene: TRBD1
CDR3aa: CASSLGTDPYNEQFF
CDR3nt: TGTGCCAGCAGCCTCGGGACAGACCCTTACAATGAGCAGTTCTTC

j_gene: TRBJ2-3
v_gene: TRBV27
abundance: -
d_gene: TRBD1
CDR3aa: CASSLQPPAGTGLGTQYF
CDR3nt: TGTGCCAGCAGTTTACAGCCTCCCGCCGGGACAGGGTTGGGTACGCAGTATTTT